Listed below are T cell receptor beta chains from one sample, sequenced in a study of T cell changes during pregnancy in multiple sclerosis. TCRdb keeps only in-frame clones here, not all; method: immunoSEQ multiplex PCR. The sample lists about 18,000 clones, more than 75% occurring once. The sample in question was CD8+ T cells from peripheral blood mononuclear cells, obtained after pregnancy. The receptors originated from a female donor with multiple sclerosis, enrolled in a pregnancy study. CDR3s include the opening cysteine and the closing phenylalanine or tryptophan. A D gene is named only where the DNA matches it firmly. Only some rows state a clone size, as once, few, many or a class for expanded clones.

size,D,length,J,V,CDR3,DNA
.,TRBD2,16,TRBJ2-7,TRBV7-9,CASSLGGLAGLYEQYF,TGTGCCAGCAGCTTAGGTGGACTAGCGGGACTATACGAGCAGTACTTC
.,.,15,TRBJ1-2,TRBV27,CASSLYPTRTDGYTF,TGTGCCAGCAGTTTATACCCCACTCGTACCGATGGCTACACCTTC
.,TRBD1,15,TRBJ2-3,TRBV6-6,CASSYGTGDTDTQYF,TGTGCCAGCAGTTACGGAACAGGGGATACAGATACGCAGTATTTT
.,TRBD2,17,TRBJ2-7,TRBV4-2,CASSQLEGLAGTDEQYF,TGTGCCAGCAGCCAACTAGAAGGACTAGCGGGAACGGACGAGCAGTACTTC
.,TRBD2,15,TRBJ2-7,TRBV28,CASSFSGDYSYEQYF,TGTGCCAGCAGTTTTTCCGGGGACTACTCCTACGAGCAGTACTTC
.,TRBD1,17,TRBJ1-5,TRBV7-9,CASSLYATGDSNQPQHF,TGTGCCAGCAGCTTATACGCAACAGGGGATAGCAATCAGCCCCAGCATTTT
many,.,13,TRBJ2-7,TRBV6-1,CASSFIQGNEQYF,TGTGCCAGCAGCTTTATTCAGGGAAACGAGCAGTACTTC
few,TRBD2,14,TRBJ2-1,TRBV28,CASGRETSYNEQFF,TGTGCCAGCGGGCGGGAGACGTCCTACAATGAGCAGTTCTTC
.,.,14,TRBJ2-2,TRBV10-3,CAISGGQATGELFF,TGTGCCATCAGTGGGGGGCAGGCCACCGGGGAGCTGTTTTTT
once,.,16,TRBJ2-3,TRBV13,CASSPSRDFGTDTQYF,TGTGCCAGCAGCCCGAGCCGGGACTTCGGCACAGATACGCAGTATTTT
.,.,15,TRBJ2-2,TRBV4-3,CASSQGGIGAGELFF,TGCGCCAGCAGCCAAGGAGGGATTGGGGCCGGGGAGCTGTTTTTT
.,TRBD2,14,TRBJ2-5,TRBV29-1,CSVAWTGGTETQYF,TGCAGCGTTGCCTGGACGGGGGGGACGGAGACCCAGTACTTC
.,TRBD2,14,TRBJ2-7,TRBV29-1,CSVEGLAGAYEQYF,TGCAGCGTGGAGGGACTAGCAGGCGCCTACGAGCAGTACTTC
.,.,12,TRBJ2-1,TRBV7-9,CASSSRPDEQFF,TGTGCCAGCAGCTCGAGGCCCGATGAGCAGTTCTTC
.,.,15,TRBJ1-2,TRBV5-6,CASSLITGLSYGYTF,TGTGCCAGCAGTTTAATAACAGGGCTTAGCTATGGCTACACCTTC
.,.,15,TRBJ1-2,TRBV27,CASSPEEGIPYGYTF,TGTGCCAGCAGTCCAGAGGAGGGGATCCCCTATGGCTACACCTTC
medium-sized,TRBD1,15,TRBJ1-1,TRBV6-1,CASSDGTGDVTEAFF,TGTGCCAGCAGTGATGGGACAGGGGATGTGACTGAAGCTTTCTTT
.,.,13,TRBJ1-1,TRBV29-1,CSVGLSEATEAFF,TGCAGCGTCGGGCTCTCGGAGGCCACTGAAGCTTTCTTT
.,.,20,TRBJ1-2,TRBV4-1,CASSQDRLEEAQRFNYGYTF,TGCGCCAGCAGCCAAGATCGTTTAGAGGAGGCCCAACGTTTTAACTATGGCTACACCTTC
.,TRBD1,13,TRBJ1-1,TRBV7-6,CASSRQGSTEAFF,TGTGCCAGCAGCAGACAGGGATCCACTGAAGCTTTCTTT
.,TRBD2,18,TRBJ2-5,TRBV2,CASSEVGFSSGSPETQYF,TGTGCCAGCAGTGAAGTGGGGTTTTCTAGCGGGAGCCCAGAGACCCAGTACTTC
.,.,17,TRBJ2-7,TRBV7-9,CASSPRDSGLGAYEQYF,TGTGCCAGCAGTCCCCGGGACTCTGGACTGGGGGCCTACGAGCAGTACTTC
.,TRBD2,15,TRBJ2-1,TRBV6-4,CASSETSGSGNEQFF,TGTGCCAGCAGTGAGACTAGCGGGAGCGGCAATGAGCAGTTCTTC
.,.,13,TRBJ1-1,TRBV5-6,CASSFGKNTEAFF,TGTGCCAGCAGCTTCGGGAAGAACACTGAAGCTTTCTTT
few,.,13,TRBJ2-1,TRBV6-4,CASSEGQYNEQFF,TGTGCCAGCAGTGAGGGCCAGTACAATGAGCAGTTCTTC
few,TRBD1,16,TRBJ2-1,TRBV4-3,CASSQGDRGPYNEQFF,TGCGCCAGCAGCCAAGGGGACAGGGGCCCATACAATGAGCAGTTCTTC
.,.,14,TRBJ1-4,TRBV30,CAWSVSGSKEKLFF,TGTGCCTGGAGTGTCAGTGGTTCAAAGGAAAAACTGTTTTTT
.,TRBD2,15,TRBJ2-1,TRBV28,CASSELAGGPNEQFF,TGTGCCAGCAGTGAACTAGCGGGAGGGCCGAATGAGCAGTTCTTC
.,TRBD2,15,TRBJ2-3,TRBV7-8,CASSSGTSGTDTQYF,TGTGCCAGCAGCTCGGGGACTAGCGGCACAGATACGCAGTATTTT
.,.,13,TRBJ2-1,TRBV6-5,CASSYRSGNEQFF,TGTGCCAGCAGTTACAGATCGGGCAATGAGCAGTTCTTC
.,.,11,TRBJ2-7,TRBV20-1,CSATTVYEQYF,TGCAGTGCTACGACTGTCTACGAGCAGTACTTC
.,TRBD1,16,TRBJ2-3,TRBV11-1,CASSRTGTGITDTQYF,TGTGCCAGCAGCCGAACAGGGACAGGGATCACAGATACGCAGTATTTT
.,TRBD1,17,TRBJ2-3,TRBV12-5,CASGSTWPGQGTDTQYF,TGTGCTAGTGGTTCTACCTGGCCGGGACAGGGCACAGATACGCAGTATTTT
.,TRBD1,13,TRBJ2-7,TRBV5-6,CASSEGWDSEQYF,TGTGCCAGCAGCGAAGGATGGGACAGCGAGCAGTACTTC
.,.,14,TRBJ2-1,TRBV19,CASQGLDYPWEQFF,TGTGCCAGCCAGGGACTCGATTATCCATGGGAGCAGTTCTTC
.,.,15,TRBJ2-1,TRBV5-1,CASSLAGRAYNEQFF,TGCGCCAGCAGCTTGGCGGGCAGGGCATACAATGAGCAGTTCTTC
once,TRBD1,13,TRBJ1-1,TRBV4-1,CASSHPRGQEAFF,TGCGCCAGCAGCCACCCCAGGGGGCAAGAAGCTTTCTTT
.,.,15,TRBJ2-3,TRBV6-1,CASSELTGSTDTQYF,TGTGCCAGCAGTGAATTGACGGGTAGCACAGATACGCAGTATTTT
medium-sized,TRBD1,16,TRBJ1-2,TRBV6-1,CASSEADGTGGYGYTF,TGTGCCAGCAGTGAAGCGGATGGGACAGGGGGCTATGGCTACACCTTC
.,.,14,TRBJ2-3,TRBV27,CASSLERPTDTQYF,TGTGCCAGCAGTCTAGAGCGGCCCACAGATACGCAGTATTTT
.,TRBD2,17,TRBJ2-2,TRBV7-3,CASSSYSTSGDTGELFF,TGTGCCAGCAGCTCCTACTCTACTAGCGGCGACACCGGGGAGCTGTTTTTT
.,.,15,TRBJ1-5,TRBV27,CASSLTRYSNQPQHF,TGTGCCAGCAGTCTGACTAGATATAGCAATCAGCCCCAGCATTTT